Listed here is a single T cell receptor beta chain. The antigen is not known. The data belong to a study of T-cell memory formation after mild COVID-19. Findings and limits, study-wide: Clones that contracted clustered mainly in CM and EM if CD4+ and in EMRA if CD8+. Day 15 to 85 contracting clones showed balanced CD4/CD8; later expanders leaned CD4+. Among clones peaking at day 37 in the second wave, SARS-CoV-2 specificity remained unconfirmed.

CDR3 length: 14 residues. Germline CDR1 is SGHTA and CDR2 is FQGTGA. Deletions cut 6 bases from V and 3 bases from J, with 14 bases between. UMIs and sample barcodes were carried by the TCR alpha and TCR beta cDNA libraries that 5'RACE produced using constant-segment primers. TCRdb ran MiXCR on the 5' RACE reads and lists one entry per CDR3 protein. The table has 250,000 to 350,000 distinct CDR3 sequences, 15% to 20% seen once. This sequence joins TRBV7-3 and TRBJ1-1, with a possible D match to TRBD1 (5 bases). Sample: PBMCs or a T cell subset sorted from them (not recorded which). The receptor was isolated from a man between 18 and 35 years old who had mild COVID-19 (a few samples of this study predate the infection). Cell type and time point are not known. The CDR3 here is CASSSEGRHTEAFF. The CDR3, as DNA: TGTGCCAGCAGTTCAGAGGGACGGCACACTGAAGCTTTCTTT.